Listed here are 6 T cell receptor beta chains from one sample, sequenced in a study of shared clonotypes between healthy human individuals. Sequencing used immunoSEQ multiplex PCR; TCRdb keeps in-frame clones, though not all of them. The sample has 2 million to 2.5 million clones; approximately 90% are singletons. Sequencing was performed on naive CD4+ T cells from PBMCs. Subset specified: CD45RA+ positively selected. The receptors come from a young man in good health. Some clones in this sample may be carry-over from other donors' samples.

CDR3 residues: CASSLGTSGRADTQYF. The DNA for the CDR3 is TGTGCCAGCAGCTTGGGGACTAGCGGGAGAGCAGATACGCAGTATTTT. The chain employs TRBV5-4 and TRBJ2-3; 13 bases are shared with TRBD2. CDR3 length: 16 amino acids. V gave up 0 bases and J gave up 4 bases; unmatched junction bases: 2. Per germline, CDR1 SGHNT and CDR2 YYREEE (reference sequence).

The rearrangement joins TRBV5-1 to TRBJ1-5; a weak D match, TRBD1 (5 bases). This CDR3 is 15 amino acids long. V lost 4 bases and J lost 0, with 11 bases in between. Per the germline V gene, CDR1 is SGHRS and CDR2 is YFSETQ. CDR3 nucleotide sequence: TGCGCCAGCAGCACGAGCGGGGGTAGCAATCAGCCCCAGCATTTT. This codes for CASSTSGGSNQPQHF.

The genes are TRBV5-1 and TRBJ1-1; 8 nucleotides align to TRBD1. Germline V lookup: CDR1 SGHRS, CDR2 YFSETQ. CDR3 length: 15 amino acids. V shed 5 bases and J 5 bases; nucleotides not matched to a gene: 11. The CDR3 region has the DNA TGCGCCAGCAGATATACCGGACAGGGCGAGACTGAAGCTTTCTTT. It yields the protein CASRYTGQGETEAFF. Using reference TRBV5-1 and TRBJ1-1 for the parts outside the CDR3, the full variable domain is KAGVTQTPRYLIKTRGQQVTLSCSPISGHRSVSWYQQTPGQGLQFLFEYFSETQRNKGNFPGRFSGRQFSNSRSEMNVSTLELGDSALYLCASRYTGQGETEAFFGQGTRLTVV.

The chain links TRBV2 to TRBJ2-3, with D possibly being TRBD1 (6 bases). This CDR3 is built from 15 residues. The germline V and J ends were trimmed by 6 bases and 1 base, with 14 bases remaining between them. CDR1 is SNHLY and CDR2 is FYNNEI in the germline V gene. CDR3 sequence (DNA): TGTGCCAGCAGGGGGCCGGGACATCGCACAGATACGCAGTATTTT. It codes for CASRGPGHRTDTQYF.

Of note for this clone: The same CDR3 is also encoded by other DNA sequences in this sample. The chain uses TRBV28 and TRBJ2-7; D uncertain. The CDR3 length is 11 residues. Germline V gene lookup returns CDR1 MDHEN and CDR2 SYDVKM. V lost 4 bases, J lost 4 bases, and 5 bases lay in between. The CDR3 DNA reads as TGTGCCAGCAGTTCTAGATACGAGCAGTACTTC. Its translation is CASSSRYEQYF.

V and J are TRBV28 and TRBJ2-1; 9 bases match TRBD1. The trim removed 5 bases at V and 0 bases at J, leaving 8 bases unmatched. The germline gives CDR1 MDHEN, CDR2 SYDVKM. CDR3 length: 17 residues. The CDR3 spells CASSRDRGGSSYNEQFF. The CDR3 region has the DNA TGTGCCAGCAGTCGCGACAGGGGGGGTAGCTCCTACAATGAGCAGTTCTTC. Full variable domain (missing parts from reference TRBV28 and TRBJ2-1): DVKVTQSSRYLVKRTGEKVFLECVQDMDHENMFWYRQDPGLGLRLIYFSYDVKMKEKGDIPEGYSVSREKKERFSLILESASTNQTSMYLCASSRDRGGSSYNEQFFGPGTRLTVL.